The 30 T cell receptor beta chains below come from one sample, sequenced in a study of technical replicates of blood from several donors. Assay used: immunoSEQ multiplex PCR; TCRdb lists only in-frame clones, some missing. Of almost 70,000 clones in the sample, over 70% are singletons; the top ten hold about 4.5%. Sample: PBMCs. These TCRs come from a human donor in good health. Some clones in this sample may be carry-over from other donors' samples.

The chain links TRBV11-2 to TRBJ1-1, with 7 bases identical to TRBD1. Germline-derived CDR1 and CDR2 are SGHAT and FQNNGV. The V and J ends lost 4 bases and 5 bases, in that order; junction bases with no gene match: 7. The CDR3 has 14 amino acids. The CDR3 loop is CASSYIQGQTEAFF. DNA of the CDR3: TGTGCCAGCAGCTACATACAGGGACAGACTGAAGCTTTCTTT. The full variable domain, its missing parts supplied by reference TRBV11-2 and TRBJ1-1, is EAGVAQSPRYKIIEKRQSVAFWCNPISGHATLYWYQQILGQGPKLLIQFQNNGVVDDSQLPKDRFSAERLKGVDSTLKIQPAKLEDSAVYLCASSYIQGQTEAFFGQGTRLTVV.

The chain recombines TRBV30 with TRBJ2-7; 8 bases line up with TRBD1. Unmatched junction bases numbered 4, after V lost 4 bases and J lost 5 bases. The CDR3 is 12 residues long. Germline assignment: CDR1 GTSNPN and CDR2 SVGIG (reference sequence). CDR3 sequence (DNA): TGTGCCTGGATCTCCAGGGGGCACGAGCAGTACTTC. Translation gives CAWISRGHEQYF.

The chain recombines TRBV5-1 with TRBJ1-1; 7 bases fit TRBD1. The trim removed 8 bases at V and 11 bases at J, leaving 12 bases unmatched. The CDR3 is 12 amino acids. Germline V CDR1 and CDR2: SGHRS, YFSETQ. Here the CDR3 reads CARRTDRVSAFF. CDR3 nucleotides: TGCGCCAGAAGAACAGACAGGGTGTCGGCTTTCTTT.

This clone was picked up a small number of times. The chain joins TRBV19 to TRBJ1-5; 7 nucleotides align to TRBD1. The CDR3 has 14 amino acids. The V gene's germline CDR1 is LNHDA and CDR2 SQIVND (reference sequence). J gave up 2 bases and V 5 bases, and 3 bases lay outside the gene matches. The CDR3, as DNA: TGTGCCAGTAGTTTCACAGGGGGCAATCAGCCCCAGCATTTT. This gives the protein CASSFTGGNQPQHF.

This chain uses TRBV19 with TRBJ2-3; 7 bases map to TRBD1. CDR3 length equals 14 residues. Trimming at V came to 6 bases and at J to 2 bases, leaving 5 bases not matched to a gene. Germline CDR1 is LNHDA and CDR2 is SQIVND (reference sequence). Here the CDR3 reads CASSRGSHTDTQYF. CDR3 in DNA: TGTGCCAGTAGCAGGGGGTCCCACACAGATACGCAGTATTTT.

The chain recombines TRBV11-1 with TRBJ2-7, with a tentative D call TRBD1 (6 bases). The germline V gene has CDR1 SGHAT and CDR2 FQDESV (reference sequence). V dropped 5 bases and J dropped 4 bases, with 9 bases sitting between them. This CDR3 has 12 amino acids. The CDR3 DNA sequence: TGTGCCAGCAGCCAAGGGGGATACGAGCAGTACTTC. This translates into CASSQGGYEQYF.

The CDR3 reads CSVREQTEKLFF. CDR3 DNA: TGCAGCGTTCGGGAACAGACTGAAAAACTGTTTTTT. The chain uses TRBV29-1 and TRBJ1-4; the D is unclear. The CDR3 has 12 amino acids. Trimming stripped 5 bases from V and 7 bases from J, with 11 bases between. Germline-derived CDR1 and CDR2 are SQVTM and ANQGSEA.

The J gene is TRBJ2-5, the V gene TRBV27; 7 positions agree with TRBD2. The CDR3 runs 15 residues. The junction had 7 bases not matched to a gene; V was cut back by 2 bases and J by 4 bases. Germline V gene lookup returns CDR1 MNHEY and CDR2 SMNVEV (reference sequence). CDR3 DNA sequence: TGTGCCAGCAGTTTAATTGGCGCTAGCGGAGAGACCCAGTACTTC. It encodes CASSLIGASGETQYF.

The chain links TRBV6-5 to TRBJ1-6; no clear D gene. Germline V gene sequence: CDR1 MNHEY, CDR2 SVGAGI. Trimming cost V 6 bases and J 2 bases, with 5 bases left between them. The CDR3 totals 13 residues. The CDR3 loop reads CASSRTYNSPLHF. As DNA, the CDR3 is TGTGCCAGCAGCAGAACCTATAATTCACCCCTCCACTTT.

CDR3 sequence reads: CASSLDRGVHEQYF. CDR3 DNA: TGTGCCAGCAGCTTAGACAGGGGAGTGCACGAGCAGTACTTC. The chain links TRBV7-6 to TRBJ2-7; 7 bases line up with TRBD1. Trimming cost V 1 base and J 5 bases; bases outside gene matches: 5. The germline CDR1 and CDR2 sequences are SGHVS and FNYEAQ. The CDR3 length is 14 residues.

CDR3 residues: CASSFGQGHATNEKLFF. The CDR3 coding sequence is TGTGCCAGCAGCTTTGGGCAGGGACATGCAACTAATGAAAAACTGTTTTTT. V is TRBV5-6 and J is TRBJ1-4, with a tentative D call TRBD1 (6 bases). There are 17 residues in the CDR3. The ends were cut back, 2 bases at V and 0 bases at J, with 14 bases in the middle. Looked up from germline, CDR1 is SGHDT and CDR2 is YYEEEE.

V usage is TRBV15 and J usage is TRBJ1-3, with D hard to call. The CDR3 is 16 amino acids. Trimming removed 0 bases from V and 0 bases from J, with 9 bases in between. The germline CDR1 and CDR2 sequences are LNHNV and YYDKDF (reference sequence). This CDR3 reads CATSRELRSSGNTIYF. The CDR3 DNA reads as TGTGCCACCAGCAGAGAGTTGAGGTCCTCTGGAAACACCATATATTTT.

This rearrangement joins TRBV7-2 to TRBJ2-3; TRBD2 agrees at 8 bases. V gave up 5 bases and J gave up 4 bases; unmatched junction bases: 8. Germline CDR1 is SGHTA and CDR2 is FQGNSA. The CDR3 is made up of 15 amino acids. The CDR3: CASSPGGREADTQYF. The CDR3 DNA follows: TGTGCCAGCAGCCCCGGTGGGCGGGAGGCAGATACGCAGTATTTT.

V is TRBV15 and J is TRBJ2-5; 7 bases are a match to TRBD2. The CDR3 contains 13 residues. V trimming: 5 bases; J trimming: 3 bases; junction bases outside the gene matches: 3. CDR1 and CDR2 from the germline V gene are LNHNV and YYDKDF (reference sequence). Written as DNA, the CDR3 is TGTGCCACCAGCTTAAGCGGGGAAGAGACCCAGTACTTC. Its translation is CATSLSGEETQYF.

V gene TRBV6-6 combines with J gene TRBJ1-2; the match to TRBD1 covers 10 bases. CDR3 length: 15 residues. Germline-derived CDR1 and CDR2 are MNHNY and SVGAGI (reference sequence). J gave up 3 bases and V 7 bases, and 8 bases lay outside the gene matches. CDR3 in amino acids: CASNRQGAQDYGYTF. DNA of the CDR3: TGTGCCAGCAACCGACAGGGGGCGCAAGACTATGGCTACACCTTC.

The DNA for the CDR3 is TGTGCCAGCAGCTCCGGACTAGCGGGAGGCTTTTACAATGAGCAGTTCTTC. Its translation: CASSSGLAGGFYNEQFF. V usage is TRBV7-9 and J usage is TRBJ2-1, with 14 nucleotides matching TRBD2. Germline-derived CDR1 and CDR2 are SEHNR and FQNEAQ (reference sequence). This CDR3 contains 17 residues. V lost 4 bases to trimming and J lost 4 bases; unmatched junction nucleotides: 6.

This clone was detected once. The J gene is TRBJ2-5, the V gene TRBV6-1, with no clear D. CDR1 MNHNS and CDR2 SASEGT come from the germline V gene. V was trimmed by 3 bases and J by 5 bases, leaving 10 bases between them. This CDR3 region has 13 residues. The CDR3 sequence is CASSEGYRETQYF. The CDR3 DNA reads TGTGCCAGCAGTGAGGGCTATAGGGAGACCCAGTACTTC.

The CDR3 DNA is TGCGCCAGCAGCGTCGGGACTAGCGGGATCGACGAGCAGTACTTC. It is translated as CASSVGTSGIDEQYF. J is TRBJ2-7 and V is TRBV5-1; 13 positions agree with TRBD2. The CDR3 is 15 amino acids. After removal of 4 bases from V and 5 bases from J, the junction contained 6 bases not matched to a gene. Germline CDR1 SGHRS, CDR2 YFSETQ.

The chain joins TRBV5-1 to TRBJ1-1, with D possibly TRBD1 on 5 matching bases. Trimming removed 0 bases from V and 4 bases from J, with 16 bases in between. Germline V gene lookup returns CDR1 SGHRS and CDR2 YFSETQ. The CDR3 runs to 16 residues. The DNA for the CDR3 is TGCGCCAGCAGCTTGGGTGGCAGCTTGGGGGGCACTGAAGCTTTCTTT. It is translated as CASSLGGSLGGTEAFF.

The chain couples TRBV30 to TRBJ2-3; TRBD2 matches 9 bases. V dropped 6 bases and J dropped 5; count of bases not matched to a gene: 12. This CDR3 has 15 amino acids. Germline V gene sequence: CDR1 GTSNPN, CDR2 SVGIG (reference sequence). In nucleotides, the CDR3 is TGTGCCTGTGAAGTGGCGGGAGGGCCTAAAGATACGCAGTATTTT. Amino acid sequence: CACEVAGGPKDTQYF.

The V call is TRBV7-2, the J call TRBJ2-7, with 11 nucleotides matching TRBD1. This CDR3 is 16 amino acids long. The V gene's germline CDR1 is SGHTA and CDR2 FQGNSA. Unmatched junction bases numbered 9, after V lost 5 bases and J lost 3 bases. In DNA, the CDR3 is TGTGCCAGCAGCCCCCAAGGACAGGGGGCCTTCTACGAGCAGTACTTC. Its protein is CASSPQGQGAFYEQYF.

The V and J genes are TRBV10-3 and TRBJ1-1; possible D gene TRBD1, 6 bases. The CDR3 has 15 amino acids. Looked up from germline, CDR1 is ENHRY and CDR2 is SYGVKD. V lost 3 bases to trimming and J lost 4 bases, with 15 bases between them. The CDR3 sequence is CAISDIDRQSTEAFF. The CDR3 bases are TGTGCCATCAGTGACATAGACAGGCAGTCCACTGAAGCTTTCTTT.

The chain joins TRBV29-1 to TRBJ1-1, with D perhaps matching TRBD1 (5 bases). Germline values: CDR1 SQVTM, CDR2 ANQGSEA. This CDR3 is 13 amino acids long. Between the trimmed V and J ends, which lost 6 bases and 2 bases, there was a span of 13 bases. The CDR3 here is CSVVDRINTEAFF. CDR3 bases: TGCAGCGTCGTAGACAGAATTAACACTGAAGCTTTCTTT.

This rearrangement joins TRBV2 to TRBJ2-1, with D perhaps matching TRBD2 (5 bases). CDR1 and CDR2 (germline): SNHLY, FYNNEI. This CDR3 has 12 residues. V was shortened by 8 bases and J by 10 bases, with 15 bases between the two germline ends. CDR3 in amino acids: CASGELAREQFF. The CDR3 DNA sequence: TGTGCCAGCGGCGAGCTAGCACGGGAGCAGTTCTTC. The whole variable domain, remainder taken from reference TRBV2 and TRBJ2-1, is EPEVTQTPSHQVTQMGQEVILRCVPISNHLYFYWYRQILGQKVEFLVSFYNNEISEKSEIFDDQFSVERPDGSNFTLKIRSTKLEDSAMYFCASGELAREQFFGPGTRLTVL.

V usage is TRBV7-9 and J usage is TRBJ1-2; no definite D call. Germline CDR1 SEHNR, CDR2 FQNEAQ (reference sequence). The CDR3 is made up of 14 amino acids. Trimming removed 3 bases at V and 0 bases at J, with 8 bases between. The CDR3 coding sequence is TGTGCCAGCAGCTTGGAGTTTGCTAACTATGGCTACACCTTC. Amino acids: CASSLEFANYGYTF. Supplemented by reference TRBV7-9 and TRBJ1-2, the full variable domain reads DTGVSQNPRHKITKRGQNVTFRCDPISEHNRLYWYRQTLGQGPEFLTYFQNEAQLEKSRLLSDRFSAERPKGSFSTLEIQRTEQGDSAMYLCASSLEFANYGYTFGSGTRLTVV.

This clone was counted only a few times. The chain employs TRBV6-4 and TRBJ2-1; 9 bases agree with TRBD2. This CDR3 contains 15 residues. With V trimmed by 0 bases and J by 7 bases, 4 bases remained unmatched. Germline V gene data show CDR1 as MRHNA and CDR2 as SNTAGT. CDR3 protein: CASSDSSSGVNEQFF. The CDR3 region has the DNA TGTGCCAGCAGTGACTCTTCTAGCGGGGTTAATGAGCAGTTCTTC.

V and J are TRBV19 and TRBJ2-1; D gene ambiguous. The V end lost 1 base, the J end lost 7 bases, and 8 bases lay between the germline ends. The CDR3 runs to 13 residues. Germline values: CDR1 LNHDA, CDR2 SQIVND (reference sequence). This CDR3 reads CASSIGRSNEQFF. The CDR3 DNA reads TGTGCCAGTAGTATAGGTAGGAGTAATGAGCAGTTCTTC. Using reference TRBV19 and TRBJ2-1 for the parts outside the CDR3, the full variable domain is DGGITQSPKYLFRKEGQNVTLSCEQNLNHDAMYWYRQDPGQGLRLIYYSQIVNDFQKGDIAEGYSVSREKKESFPLTVTSAQKNPTAFYLCASSIGRSNEQFFGPGTRLTVL.

This chain connects TRBV6-6 to TRBJ1-2; no clear D gene. V lost 6 bases and J lost 0, with 5 bases in between. This CDR3 is built from 12 residues. CDR1 is MNHNY and CDR2 is SVGAGI in the germline V gene (reference sequence). This CDR3 is CASSPTNYGYTF. In nucleotides, the CDR3 is TGTGCCAGCAGCCCTACTAACTATGGCTACACCTTC.

The chain recombines TRBV21-1 with TRBJ2-3; the tabulated D call, TRBD2, remains unverified against the DNA. TRBV21-1 is annotated as a pseudogene. The CDR3 is made up of 17 amino acids. The CDR3 reads CASSKGSLAGGCDTQYF. In DNA, the CDR3 is TGTGCCAGCAGCAAAGGGAGTCTAGCGGGGGGATGTGATACGCAGTATTTT.

The chain has TRBV10-3 and TRBJ1-5, with TRBD1 as a possible D gene (5 bases). The CDR3 runs to 17 residues. From germline, CDR1 is ENHRY and CDR2 SYGVKD. Trimming left V 0 bases short and J 6 bases short, with 18 bases between. In DNA, the CDR3 is TGTGCCATCAGTGAGTCGACCCCGGGGCAGGGAGGTCAGCCCCAGCATTTT. Encoded protein: CAISESTPGQGGQPQHF.